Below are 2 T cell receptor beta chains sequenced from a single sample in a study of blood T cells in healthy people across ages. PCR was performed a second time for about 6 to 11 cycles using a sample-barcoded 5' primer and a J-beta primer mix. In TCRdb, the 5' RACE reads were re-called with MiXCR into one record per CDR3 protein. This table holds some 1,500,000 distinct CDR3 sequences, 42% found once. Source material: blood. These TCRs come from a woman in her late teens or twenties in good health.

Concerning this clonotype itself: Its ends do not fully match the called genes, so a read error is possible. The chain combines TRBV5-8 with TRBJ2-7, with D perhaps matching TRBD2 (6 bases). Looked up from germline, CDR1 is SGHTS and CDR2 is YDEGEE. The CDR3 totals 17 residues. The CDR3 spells CTSSLKAGHAIPYEQYF. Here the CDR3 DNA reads TGTACCAGCAGCTTAAAAGCGGGCCATGCTATTCCCTACGAGCAGTACTTC.

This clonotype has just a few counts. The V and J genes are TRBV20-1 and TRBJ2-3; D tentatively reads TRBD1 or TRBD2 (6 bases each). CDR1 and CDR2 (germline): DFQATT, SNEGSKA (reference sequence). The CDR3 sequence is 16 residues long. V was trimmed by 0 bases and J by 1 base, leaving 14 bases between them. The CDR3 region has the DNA TGCAGTGCTAGAGATAGGGGGGCGCGAGGCACAGATACGCAGTATTTT. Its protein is CSARDRGARGTDTQYF.